This T cell receptor beta chain was found in a study of Graves' ophthalmopathy and Graves' hyperthyroidism. Study in general: Peripheral blood samples were taken at initial diagnosis, before any treatment.

Germline CDR1 reads PRHDT; CDR2 reads FYEKMQ (reference sequence). This CDR3 comprises 13 residues. V lost 4 bases to trimming and J lost 1 base, with 7 bases between them. Ophthalmopathy-affected donors exhibited moderate-to-severe activity, CAS ≥3, NOSPECS ≥4, and duration under 3 months. This clonotype showed up just a few times. Its antigen is undetermined. Using RNA transcripts, the TCR beta CDR3 regions were amplified. Investigators did first-round RT-PCR with HTBI primers, then second-round multiplex PCR. TCRdb analysed the multiplex PCR reads with MiXCR anew, one entry per CDR3 protein. The sample shows roughly 480,000 distinct CDR3 sequences, roughly an eighth of them seen only once. Points from the study as a whole: Among expanded thyroid clonotypes above 0.001 frequency, most also occurred in blood.

Sequenced sample: blood. The TCR sequence derives from a woman aged 25 to 45 with Graves' ophthalmopathy. The rearrangement uses TRBV13 and TRBJ2-5, with D perhaps matching TRBD1 or TRBD2 (5 bases each). The CDR3 reads CASSSGAQETQYF. The CDR3 nucleotides are TGTGCCAGCAGCTCCGGGGCCCAAGAGACCCAGTACTTC. The whole variable domain, filled in from reference TRBV13 and TRBJ2-5, reads AAGVIQSPRHLIKEKRETATLKCYPIPRHDTVYWYQQGPGQDPQFLISFYEKMQSDKGSIPDRFSAQQFSDYHSELNMSSLELGDSALYFCASSSGAQETQYFGPGTRLLVL.